This TCR beta chain emerged from a study of T cells in Graves' hyperthyroidism and ophthalmopathy. This clonotype was observed at least ten times. TCR beta CDR3 region amplification was performed from RNA transcripts. First-round RT-PCR with HTBI primers amplified the TCR CDR3 region. TCRdb re-called the multiplex PCR reads through MiXCR, storing one row per CDR3 protein. The sample includes about 300,000 distinct CDR3 sequences, 16% of them seen just once. The CDR3 has 14 amino acids. Germline CDR1 is SGHTS and CDR2 is YDEGEE. V was shortened by 4 bases and J by 0 bases, with 11 bases between the two germline ends. Based on clinical symptoms, serum thyroxine and TRAb, thyroid ultrasound and orbital computed tomography, diagnoses were reached.

The sample taken for sequencing was blood. J is TRBJ2-7 and V is TRBV5-8; D is perhaps TRBD2 (5 bases). The clonotype originates from a man younger than 40 with Graves' hyperthyroidism. CDR3 bases: TGTGCCAGCAGCGCCCCCGGGAACTCCTACGAGCAGTACTTC. Translated: CASSAPGNSYEQYF.